This TCR beta chain was retrieved from a study of T cell clones after liver transplantation. Study-level background: Three of the eight recipients were HCV-positive; the rest had non-autoimmune, non-viral transplant indications.

CDR3 length equals 19 residues. Trimming removed 0 bases from V and 2 bases from J; junction bases left unmatched: 11. CDR1 is LNHNV and CDR2 is YYDKDF in the germline V gene (reference sequence). Data came from immunoSEQ multiplex PCR; TCRdb stores just in-frame clones and leaves some out. The repertoire holds about 120,000 clones, about nine tenths seen once, with 0.75% to 0.85% in the top ten. This chain uses TRBV15 with TRBJ1-5; 9 bases fit TRBD1. The material was CD4+ T cells from blood, obtained 12 months after liver transplant. The clonotype was recovered from a human patient who received a liver transplant. The graft donor may have contributed some T cells. The CDR3 DNA reads TGTGCCACCAGCAGAGATGCCCCCCCATGGACAGGGGGCAATCAGCCCCAGCATTTT. Translation: CATSRDAPPWTGGNQPQHF.